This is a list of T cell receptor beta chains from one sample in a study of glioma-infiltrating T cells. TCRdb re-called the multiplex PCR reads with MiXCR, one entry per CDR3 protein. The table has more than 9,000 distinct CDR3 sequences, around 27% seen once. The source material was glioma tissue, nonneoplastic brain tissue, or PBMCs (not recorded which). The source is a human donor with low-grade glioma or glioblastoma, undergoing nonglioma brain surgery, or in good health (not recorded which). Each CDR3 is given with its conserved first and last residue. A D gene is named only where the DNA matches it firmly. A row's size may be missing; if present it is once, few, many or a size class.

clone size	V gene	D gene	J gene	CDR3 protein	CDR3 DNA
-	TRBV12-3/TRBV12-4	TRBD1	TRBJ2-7	CASGLDSTGGHEQYF	TGTGCCAGCGGTTTAGATTCTACAGGGGGCCACGAGCAGTACTTC
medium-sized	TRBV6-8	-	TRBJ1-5	CASSYRDSNQPQHF	TGTGCCAGCAGTTACAGGGATAGCAATCAGCCCCAGCATTTT
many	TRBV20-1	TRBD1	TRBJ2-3	CSAASHRQGTDTQYF	TGCAGTGCTGCCTCTCACCGACAGGGAACAGATACGCAGTATTTT
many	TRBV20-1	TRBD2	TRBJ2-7	CSASGTSGDSYEQYF	TGCAGTGCTAGTGGGACTAGCGGGGACTCCTACGAGCAGTACTTC
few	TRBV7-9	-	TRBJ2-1	CASSLVGGGTSSYNEQFF	TGTGCCAGCAGCTTAGTAGGTGGGGGCACGAGCTCCTACAATGAGCAGTTCTTC
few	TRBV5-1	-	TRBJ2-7	CASSVETATYEQYF	TGCGCCAGCAGCGTCGAGACAGCGACCTACGAGCAGTACTTC
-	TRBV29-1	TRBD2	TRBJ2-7	CSVVLGVFRGRAFSEQYF	TGCAGCGTTGTACTGGGCGTTTTTCGCGGGAGGGCATTTTCCGAGCAGTACTTC
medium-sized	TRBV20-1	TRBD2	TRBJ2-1	CSALSGTGGNEQFF	TGCAGTGCTTTAAGCGGGACCGGAGGCAATGAGCAGTTCTTC
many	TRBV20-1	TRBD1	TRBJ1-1	CSARDQGTGIEAFF	TGCAGTGCTAGAGATCAAGGGACAGGGATTGAAGCTTTCTTT
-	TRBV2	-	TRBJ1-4	CASSEGHMQEKLFF	TGTGCCAGCAGTGAAGGGCACATGCAGGAAAAACTGTTTTTT
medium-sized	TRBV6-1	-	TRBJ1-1	CASSETELGAFF	TGTGCCAGCAGTGAAACGGAGTTAGGAGCTTTCTTT
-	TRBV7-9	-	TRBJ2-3	CASSCQGPCWTDTQYF	TGTGCCAGCAGCTGTCAGGGACCTTGTTGGACAGATACGCAGTATTTT
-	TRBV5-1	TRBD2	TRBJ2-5	CASSDTSGGETQYF	TGCGCCAGCAGCGACACTAGCGGAGGAGAGACCCAGTACTTC
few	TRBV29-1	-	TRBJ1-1	CSVRVGKVTSTEAFF	TGCAGCGTTCGGGTTGGGAAAGTAACTTCCACTGAAGCTTTCTTT
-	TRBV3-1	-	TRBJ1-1	CASSPLRGTEAFF	TGTGCCAGCAGCCCGCTGAGGGGCACTGAAGCTTTCTTT
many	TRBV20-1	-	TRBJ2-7	CSARDSTDHYEQYF	TGCAGTGCTAGAGACTCGACCGACCACTACGAGCAGTACTTC
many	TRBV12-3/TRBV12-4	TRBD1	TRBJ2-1	CASSKQGAVYNEQFF	TGTGCCAGCAGTAAACAGGGGGCAGTTTACAATGAGCAGTTCTTC
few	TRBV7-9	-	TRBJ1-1	CASSLNTGWNVNTEAFF	TGTGCCAGCAGCTTGAATACCGGGTGGAACGTGAACACTGAAGCTTTCTTT
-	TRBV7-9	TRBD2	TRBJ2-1	CASSLGTSGSDNEQFF	TGTGCCAGCAGCTTAGGGACTAGCGGCTCCGACAATGAGCAGTTCTTC
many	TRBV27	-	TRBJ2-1	CASSSPGSIYNEQFF	TGTGCCAGCAGTTCCCCCGGGAGTATCTACAATGAGCAGTTCTTC
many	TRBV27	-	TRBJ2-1	CASSFGSYNEQFF	TGTGCCAGCAGTTTTGGCTCCTACAATGAGCAGTTCTTC
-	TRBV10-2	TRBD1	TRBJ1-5	CASRRTSATDTGDSNQSQHF	TGCGCCAGCCGAAGGACTAGCGCCACAGATACAGGGGATAGCAATCAGTCCCAGCATTTT
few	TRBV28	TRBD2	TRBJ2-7	CACSAGASYEQYF	TGTGCCTGTTCAGCGGGGGCTTCCTACGAGCAGTACTTC
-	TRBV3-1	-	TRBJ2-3	CASSPRGRVPSTDTQYF	TGTGCCAGCAGTCCTAGGGGCCGGGTCCCTAGCACAGATACGCAGTATTTT
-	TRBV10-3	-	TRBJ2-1	CAISESLGELGNEQFF	TGTGCCATCAGTGAGTCGCTGGGGGAGCTGGGGAATGAGCAGTTCTTC
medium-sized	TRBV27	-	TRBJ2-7	CASMAGASYEQYF	TGTGCCAGCATGGCCGGGGCCTCCTACGAGCAGTACTTC
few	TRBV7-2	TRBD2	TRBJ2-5	CASSLFGTSGQETQYF	TGTGCCAGCAGCCTATTTGGGACTAGCGGGCAAGAGACCCAGTACTTC
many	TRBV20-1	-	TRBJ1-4	CSARAPQDGKLFF	TGCAGTGCTAGAGCCCCCCAAGATGGAAAACTGTTTTTT
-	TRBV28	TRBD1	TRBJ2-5	CASRPMDRAQETQYF	TGTGCCAGCAGACCCATGGACAGGGCTCAAGAGACCCAGTACTTC
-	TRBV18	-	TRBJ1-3	CASSPGSINSGNTIYF	TGTGCCAGCTCACCAGGTTCTATAAACTCTGGAAACACCATATATTTT
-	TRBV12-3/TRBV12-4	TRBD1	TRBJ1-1	CASSPTGGGTEAFF	TGTGCCAGCAGTCCCACAGGGGGCGGCACTGAAGCTTTCTTT
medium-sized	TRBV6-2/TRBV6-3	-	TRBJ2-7	CASSYSNSEQYF	TGTGCCAGCAGTTACTCGAACAGCGAGCAGTACTTC
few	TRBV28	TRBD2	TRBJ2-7	CASSGTGSGTSYEQYF	TGTGCCAGCAGTGGGACGGGTAGCGGGACCTCCTACGAGCAGTACTTC
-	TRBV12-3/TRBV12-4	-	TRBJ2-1	CASSSTRGEQFF	TGTGCCAGCAGTTCGACTAGAGGTGAGCAGTTCTTC
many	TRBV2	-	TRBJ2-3	CASSDPGRIDTQYF	TGTGCCAGCAGTGATCCGGGTAGAATAGATACGCAGTATTTT
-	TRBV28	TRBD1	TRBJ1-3	CASSPGQVSGNIIYF	TGTGCCAGCAGCCCTGGACAGGTCTCTGGAAACATTATATATTTT
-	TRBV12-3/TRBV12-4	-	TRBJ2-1	CASSDQTGSYNEQFF	TGTGCCAGCAGTGACCAGACAGGCTCCTACAATGAGCAGTTCTTC
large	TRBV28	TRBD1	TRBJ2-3	CASSRDSGTDTQYF	TGTGCCAGCAGTAGGGACAGTGGCACAGATACGCAGTATTTT
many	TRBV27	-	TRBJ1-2	CASDWQGTLGGYTF	TGTGCCAGCGACTGGCAGGGAACCCTGGGTGGCTACACCTTC
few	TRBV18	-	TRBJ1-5	CARGFPGQDSNQPQHF	TGTGCCAGGGGATTTCCAGGACAAGATAGCAATCAGCCCCAGCATTTT
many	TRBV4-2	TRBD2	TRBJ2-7	CASSQEGTSGYEQYF	TGTGCCAGCAGCCAAGAAGGGACTAGCGGCTACGAGCAGTACTTC
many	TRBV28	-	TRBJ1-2	CASRWSPGNYGYTF	TGTGCCAGCAGGTGGTCCCCAGGGAACTATGGCTACACCTTC
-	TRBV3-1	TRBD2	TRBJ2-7	CASSLASGRAREQYF	TGTGCCAGCAGCCTCGCTAGCGGGAGGGCCAGGGAGCAGTACTTC
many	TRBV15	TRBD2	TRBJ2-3	CATSRELAETDTQYF	TGTGCCACCAGCAGAGAACTAGCGGAGACAGATACGCAGTATTTT
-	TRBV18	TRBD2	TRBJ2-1	CASSPTSGRADEQFF	TGTGCCAGCTCCCCGACTAGCGGGAGGGCGGATGAGCAGTTCTTC
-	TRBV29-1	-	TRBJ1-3	CSVVWGPTINSGNTIYF	TGCAGCGTCGTATGGGGGCCCACCATCAACTCTGGAAACACCATATATTTT
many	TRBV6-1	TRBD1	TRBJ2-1	CASSPDRGAYNEQFF	TGTGCCAGCAGCCCCGACAGGGGGGCGTACAATGAGCAGTTCTTC
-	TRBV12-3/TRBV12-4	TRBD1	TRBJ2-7	CASSSRDRDYFVSYEQYF	TGTGCCAGCAGTTCCAGGGACAGGGACTACTTTGTCTCCTACGAGCAGTACTTC
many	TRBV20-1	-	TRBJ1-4	CSARITTNEKLFF	TGCAGTGCTAGAATTACAACTAATGAAAAACTGTTTTTT
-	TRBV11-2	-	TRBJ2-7	CASSLDSLEGFYEQYF	TGTGCCAGCAGCTTAGATTCCCTTGAAGGGTTCTACGAGCAGTACTTC
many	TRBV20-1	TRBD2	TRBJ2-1	CSARDPFSGRENEQFF	TGCAGTGCTAGAGATCCCTTTAGCGGGAGGGAGAATGAGCAGTTCTTC
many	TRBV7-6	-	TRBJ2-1	CASSSRVTHNEQFF	TGTGCCAGCAGCTCGCGAGTGACACACAATGAGCAGTTCTTC
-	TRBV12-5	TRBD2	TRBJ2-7	CASRGLAGNYEQYF	TGTGCTAGCCGGGGACTAGCGGGAAACTACGAGCAGTACTTC
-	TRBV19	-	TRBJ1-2	CASSGPLETASTYGYTF	TGTGCCAGTAGTGGCCCCCTAGAGACCGCATCCACTTATGGCTACACCTTC
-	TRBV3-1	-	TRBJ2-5	CASSLSLGGIGETQYF	TGTGCCAGCAGCCTCAGTTTGGGCGGGATCGGAGAGACCCAGTACTTC